The 32 T cell receptor beta chains given below trace back to one sample, sequenced in a study of shared clonotypes between healthy human individuals. Data came from immunoSEQ multiplex PCR; TCRdb stores just in-frame clones and leaves some out. The sample has approximately 240,000 clones, over 60% seen once; the top ten hold 8.5% to 14%. Source material: memory CD4+ T cells sorted from blood. Subset meaning: CD45RA-negative fraction. Every receptor here comes from a man aged 25 to 40 in good health.

The chain combines TRBV28 with TRBJ2-7; possible D gene TRBD2, 6 bases. The V and J ends lost 4 bases and 7 bases respectively, with 20 bases between them. This CDR3 has 15 residues. Germline V gene sequence: CDR1 MDHEN, CDR2 SYDVKM. This CDR3 reads CASSSIRDLTREQYF. Here the CDR3 DNA reads TGTGCCAGCAGTTCCATCCGGGACTTAACGCGGGAGCAGTACTTC.

This chain connects TRBV14 to TRBJ2-1; 8 bases agree with TRBD2. The V gene's germline CDR1 is SGHDN and CDR2 FVKESK. This CDR3 spans 14 amino acids. V was clipped by 4 bases and J by 6 bases; unmatched bases: 5. CDR3 DNA: TGTGCCAGCAGCCTACCGGGACTAGTCAATGAGCAGTTCTTC. Amino acids: CASSLPGLVNEQFF.

This clone was counted only a few times. The chain is built from TRBV5-1 and TRBJ2-1, with 7 nucleotides matching TRBD2. Germline loops: CDR1 SGHRS, CDR2 YFSETQ. This CDR3 has 14 amino acids. Trimming cost V 4 bases and J 3 bases; bases outside gene matches: 4. The chain's CDR3 is CASSPGTIYNEQFF. In DNA, the CDR3 is TGCGCCAGCAGCCCGGGGACTATCTACAATGAGCAGTTCTTC.

The V and J genes are TRBV13 and TRBJ2-5; no definite D call. Germline V gene data show CDR1 as PRHDT and CDR2 as FYEKMQ (reference sequence). The CDR3 consists of 16 residues. V lost 0 bases and J 1 base, leaving 12 bases between the germline ends. CDR3 sequence reads: CASSLGWRIAQETQYF. The CDR3 nucleotides read TGTGCCAGCAGCTTAGGCTGGCGTATCGCCCAAGAGACCCAGTACTTC.

V gene TRBV28 combines with J gene TRBJ1-4; D unresolved. From germline, CDR1 is MDHEN and CDR2 SYDVKM. V dropped 2 bases and J dropped 7 bases, with 14 bases sitting between them. This CDR3 comprises 15 residues. The CDR3 nucleotides read TGTGCCAGCAGTTTAATCGGGGAAGGGAGTGAAAAACTGTTTTTT. Translated: CASSLIGEGSEKLFF.

For the CDR3, the DNA is TGTGCCAGCAAGTCCCCTTTTAGCGGGAGATTTACCGGGGAGCTGTTTTTT. This codes for CASKSPFSGRFTGELFF. V is TRBV28 and J is TRBJ2-2; the match to TRBD2 covers 9 bases. Germline CDR1 is MDHEN and CDR2 is SYDVKM. The CDR3 totals 17 residues. Trimming cost V 7 bases and J 5 bases; bases outside gene matches: 14. The variable domain in full, completed from reference TRBV28 and TRBJ2-2, reads DVKVTQSSRYLVKRTGEKVFLECVQDMDHENMFWYRQDPGLGLRLIYFSYDVKMKEKGDIPEGYSVSREKKERFSLILESASTNQTSMYLCASKSPFSGRFTGELFFGEGSRLTVL.

This clone was seen a single time. The chain uses TRBV10-3 and TRBJ2-1, with 11 nucleotides matching TRBD2. The CDR3 runs to 18 residues. The trim removed 10 bases at V and 6 bases at J, leaving 20 bases unmatched. The V gene's germline CDR1 is ENHRY and CDR2 SYGVKD. The CDR3 reads CANYLGTSGESEGNEQFF. The CDR3 bases are TGTGCCAACTACCTTGGGACTAGCGGAGAAAGCGAGGGCAATGAGCAGTTCTTC.

The chain combines TRBV9 with TRBJ2-5; the D gene is possibly TRBD2 (6 bases). The length of the CDR3 is 15 residues. V lost 1 base and J lost 5, with 15 bases in between. In germline, CDR1 is SGDLS, CDR2 YYNGEE. In DNA, the CDR3 is TGTGCCAGCAGCGTAATGGGGGGTAATATCGAGACCCAGTACTTC. The encoded protein is CASSVMGGNIETQYF.

The V gene is TRBV7-3, the J gene TRBJ2-1; weak D call: TRBD2 (6 bases). The CDR3 length is 15 residues. The V and J ends lost 3 bases and 7 bases respectively, with 16 bases between them. Germline lookup yields CDR1 SGHTA and CDR2 FQGTGA. The CDR3 nucleotides are TGTGCCAGCAGCTTCTCTCACGGGAGATCAAATGAGCAGTTCTTC. This translates into CASSFSHGRSNEQFF.

The rearrangement uses TRBV29-1 and TRBJ1-1, with 9 bases aligning to TRBD1. CDR3 length equals 13 residues. From germline, CDR1 is SQVTM and CDR2 ANQGSEA. V lost 7 bases and J lost 3; bases outside the gene matches: 6. CDR3 bases: TGCAGCGGCCACAGGGGGCGAGACACTGAAGCTTTCTTT. It specifies CSGHRGRDTEAFF.

In nucleotides, the CDR3 is TGTGCCAGCAGTTCCAAGACGCGGACTAGCGTGTACAATGAGCAGTTCTTC. It specifies CASSSKTRTSVYNEQFF. This sequence joins TRBV27 and TRBJ2-1; 9 nucleotides line up with TRBD2. The V gene's germline CDR1 is MNHEY and CDR2 SMNVEV (reference sequence). Trimming removed 4 bases from V and 4 bases from J; junction bases left unmatched: 11. The CDR3 runs to 17 residues.

V usage is TRBV11-2 and J usage is TRBJ2-2; possible D gene TRBD2, 5 bases. The germline gives CDR1 SGHAT, CDR2 FQNNGV. Trimming pared 1 base from V and 8 bases from J, leaving 17 bases between. CDR3 length: 16 residues. This chain's CDR3 is CASSLGGPRSPGELFF. Written as DNA, the CDR3 is TGTGCCAGCAGCTTAGGAGGGCCAAGGTCTCCGGGGGAGCTGTTTTTT.

This chain links TRBV7-8 with TRBJ1-5; D remains ambiguous. Germline V gives CDR1 SGHVS, CDR2 FQNEAQ. With 5 bases removed from V and 0 bases from J, the gap between germline ends came to 20 bases. There are 18 residues in the CDR3. The CDR3 DNA reads as TGTGCCAGCAGCCCCCGGGTGGCGGAGTGGCATAGCAATCAGCCCCAGCATTTT. It is translated as CASSPRVAEWHSNQPQHF.

The genes are TRBV5-1 and TRBJ2-5; 15 positions agree with TRBD2. This CDR3 is built from 18 residues. V was clipped by 0 bases and J by 5 bases; unmatched bases: 8. Germline V gene lookup returns CDR1 SGHRS and CDR2 YFSETQ. The DNA for the CDR3 is TGCGCCAGCAGCTTGGGGACTAGCGGGAGGGCCGTCGAGGAGACCCAGTACTTC. Its translation: CASSLGTSGRAVEETQYF. The full variable domain, its missing parts supplied by reference TRBV5-1 and TRBJ2-5, is KAGVTQTPRYLIKTRGQQVTLSCSPISGHRSVSWYQQTPGQGLQFLFEYFSETQRNKGNFPGRFSGRQFSNSRSEMNVSTLELGDSALYLCASSLGTSGRAVEETQYFGPGTRLLVL.

The count of this clone is one. The chain carries TRBV28 and TRBJ1-4; the D is unclear. The germline V and J ends were trimmed by 5 bases and 13 bases, with 11 bases remaining between them. The V gene's germline CDR1 is MDHEN and CDR2 SYDVKM. This CDR3 is built from 11 residues. CDR3: CASSPRRGLFF. CDR3 DNA sequence: TGTGCCAGCAGTCCACGCCGGGGACTGTTTTTT.

This clone appeared a few times. The V call is TRBV28, the J call TRBJ1-5; D call uncertain. V was clipped by 6 bases and J by 4 bases, with 16 bases between them. The CDR3 extends over 15 amino acids. The germline V gene encodes CDR1 MDHEN and CDR2 SYDVKM. CDR3 in DNA: TGTGCCAGCAGGGACCCCGGGCCTACTAATCAGCCCCAGCATTTT. It translates to CASRDPGPTNQPQHF.

The chain employs TRBV2 and TRBJ2-1, with a tentative D call TRBD1 (6 bases). V lost 6 bases to trimming and J lost 7 bases, with 16 bases between them. The V gene's germline CDR1 is SNHLY and CDR2 FYNNEI. The CDR3 totals 14 residues. The CDR3 reads CASRPSGHRNEQFF. CDR3 DNA: TGTGCCAGCAGACCTTCGGGACACCGAAATGAGCAGTTCTTC.

The V gene is TRBV2, the J gene TRBJ2-2; possible D gene TRBD2, 5 bases. Deletions cut 4 bases from V and 7 bases from J, with 16 bases between. The CDR3 length is 15 residues. In germline, CDR1 is SNHLY, CDR2 FYNNEI. CDR3 region: CASSVSSPGFGELFF. The DNA for the CDR3 is TGTGCCAGCAGTGTCTCTTCTCCGGGGTTCGGGGAGCTGTTTTTT.

The V call is TRBV11-3, the J call TRBJ2-3; D is possibly TRBD2 (5 bases). Germline assignment: CDR1 SGHNT and CDR2 YENEEA. This CDR3 is built from 14 residues. Trimming left V 0 bases short and J 2 bases short, with 6 bases between. Here the CDR3 DNA reads TGTGCCAGCAGCTTAGACGGGAACACAGATACGCAGTATTTT. Residues: CASSLDGNTDTQYF.

A few counts support this clone. The gene calls are TRBV7-8 and TRBJ2-1, with TRBD1 matching over 7 bases. Trimming cost V 3 bases and J 9 bases; bases outside gene matches: 8. Germline V gene sequence: CDR1 SGHVS, CDR2 FQNEAQ. The CDR3 sequence is 14 residues long. Here the CDR3 DNA reads TGTGCCAGCAGCTTGGGCACAGGGGCTACTGAGCAGTTCTTC. Protein: CASSLGTGATEQFF.

This clone turned up a few times. The genes are TRBV14 and TRBJ2-5, with TRBD2 identical over 8 bases. This CDR3 comprises 18 residues. V lost 0 bases, J lost 6 bases, and 15 bases stayed unmatched. Germline CDR1 is SGHDN and CDR2 is FVKESK. CDR3 sequence reads: CASSQEGFRGRRGQTQYF. The DNA of the CDR3 is TGTGCCAGCAGCCAAGAAGGATTCCGCGGGAGGCGGGGGCAGACCCAGTACTTC.

The chain employs TRBV7-9 and TRBJ2-1; 12 bases match TRBD2. Germline CDR1 SEHNR, CDR2 FQNEAQ (reference sequence). This CDR3 contains 15 residues. After removal of 4 bases from V and 9 bases from J, the junction contained 7 bases not matched to a gene. The CDR3 nucleotides read TGTGCCAGCAGCTCACGACTAGCGGGAGAGGGTGAGCAGTTCTTC. It translates to CASSSRLAGEGEQFF.

The CDR3 spells CSVTGEFKYF. CDR3 bases: TGCAGCGTTACAGGGGAGTTTAAGTATTTT. The J gene is TRBJ2-3, the V gene TRBV29-1; 7 bases line up with TRBD1. Looked up from germline, CDR1 is SQVTM and CDR2 is ANQGSEA. The CDR3 is 10 amino acids. J lost 13 bases, V lost 5 bases, and 6 bases had no gene match.

This chain connects TRBV5-4 to TRBJ2-5; tentatively, D is TRBD2 (6 bases). The V and J ends lost 4 bases and 4 bases respectively, with 14 bases between them. CDR3 length equals 14 residues. Germline V gene data show CDR1 as SGHNT and CDR2 as YYREEE (reference sequence). CDR3 amino acids: CASSIAGTPETQYF. CDR3 nucleotide sequence: TGTGCCAGCAGCATTGCGGGAACCCCAGAGACCCAGTACTTC.

This chain connects TRBV11-2 to TRBJ2-1; D perhaps matches TRBD2 (6 bases). The CDR3 is made up of 15 amino acids. Germline V gives CDR1 SGHAT, CDR2 FQNNGV. V gave up 3 bases and J gave up 2 bases, with 11 bases separating them. DNA for the CDR3: TGTGCCAGCAGCTTCACTGGCGGGACCTACAATGAGCAGTTCTTC. Protein: CASSFTGGTYNEQFF.

V usage is TRBV27 and J usage is TRBJ1-4; D is possibly TRBD1 (5 bases). The CDR3 is 12 residues long. Germline V gene sequence: CDR1 MNHEY, CDR2 SMNVEV (reference sequence). The V gene lost 5 bases and the J gene lost 10 bases, with 11 bases spanning the gap. The CDR3 bases are TGTGCCAGCAGTGTGGGGGTTGGAAAACTGTTTTTT. Translated, it gives CASSVGVGKLFF.

This clone was detected a few times. The V and J genes are TRBV10-2 and TRBJ1-3; a possible D gene is TRBD1 (5 bases). The CDR3 has 15 residues. Trimming cost V 4 bases and J 0 bases, with 10 bases left between them. Per germline, CDR1 WSHSY and CDR2 SAAADI. The CDR3 nucleotides are TGCGCCAGCAGTGCCACAGGCAGCTCTGGAAACACCATATATTTT. Its protein is CASSATGSSGNTIYF.

V gene TRBV11-2 combines with J gene TRBJ1-2; D is unclear. V was clipped by 1 base and J by 7 bases, with 16 bases between them. CDR1 SGHAT and CDR2 FQNNGV come from the germline V gene. The CDR3 covers 15 residues. For the CDR3, the DNA is TGTGCCAGCAGCTTAGGCGCCAGCCGAAAGGGTGGCTACACCTTC. This sequence encodes CASSLGASRKGGYTF.

The chain links TRBV5-1 to TRBJ2-4; TRBD2 is a possible D gene (8 bases). Per germline, CDR1 SGHRS and CDR2 YFSETQ. Trimming stripped 4 bases from V and 3 bases from J, with 17 bases between. The CDR3 covers 16 residues. CDR3 in amino acids: CASSLGTAGDKNIQYF. The CDR3 DNA is TGCGCCAGCAGCCTCGGGACAGCGGGGGACAAAAACATTCAGTACTTC.

In the case of this clone: Different DNA sequences within this sample yield the same CDR3. V usage is TRBV7-2 and J usage is TRBJ2-7; no firm D call. The CDR3 runs to 12 residues. Germline values: CDR1 SGHTA, CDR2 FQGNSA. V lost 3 bases and J lost 2, with 5 bases in between. The CDR3 protein is CASSLSPYEQYF. CDR3 DNA: TGTGCCAGCAGCTTGTCACCCTACGAGCAGTACTTC. Based on the CDR3 plus reference TRBV7-2 and TRBJ2-7, the full variable domain is GAGVSQSPSNKVTEKGKDVELRCDPISGHTALYWYRQSLGQGLEFLIYFQGNSAPDKSGLPSDRFSAERTGGSVSTLTIQRTQQEDSAVYLCASSLSPYEQYFGPGTRLTVT.

This clone was counted only a few times. V and J are TRBV4-3 and TRBJ2-1, with TRBD1 matching over 10 bases. Per germline, CDR1 LGHNA and CDR2 YSLEER. The CDR3 has 15 amino acids. V lost 8 bases and J lost 8; bases outside the gene matches: 12. CDR3 loop: CASSGDRGYVYEQFF. The CDR3 DNA reads as TGCGCCAGCTCCGGGGACAGGGGATATGTGTATGAGCAGTTCTTC.

J is TRBJ2-7 and V is TRBV5-6; perhaps TRBD1 as D (6 bases). The V end lost 0 bases, the J end lost 2 bases, and 12 bases lay between the germline ends. The CDR3 has 15 amino acids. Germline CDR1 reads SGHDT; CDR2 reads YYEEEE. The CDR3 sequence is CASSLDGQITYEQYF. CDR3 in DNA: TGTGCCAGCAGCTTGGATGGACAGATAACCTACGAGCAGTACTTC. Combining the CDR3 with reference TRBV5-6 and TRBJ2-7 gives the whole variable domain DAGVTQSPTHLIKTRGQQVTLRCSPKSGHDTVSWYQQALGQGPQFIFQYYEEEERQRGNFPDRFSGHQFPNYSSELNVNALLLGDSALYLCASSLDGQITYEQYFGPGTRLTVT.